The 6 T cell receptor beta chains below were found in one sample sequenced in a study of vaccination and CD4 T cells after COVID-19. Their recognized antigens are unknown. The Oncomine TCR Beta short-read assay was applied to DNA of cultured CD4+ T cells. MiXCR was run by TCRdb on the PCR reads, yielding one entry per CDR3 protein. The repertoire includes about 15,000 distinct CDR3 sequences, roughly 44% of them detected once, and 20% sits in the top ten. Time point denoted: late sampling 161 to 241 days after vaccination in a few convalescent patients. The sample's treatment: roughly 10-day PBMC culture with coronavirus spike peptide pools or control peptides (ViraFEST assay). Here the sequenced sample was CD4+ T cells from blood, cultured in vitro, taken about 7 months after SARS-CoV-2 vaccination. The receptors originated from a human donor who had recovered from COVID-19.

The gene calls are TRBV20-1 and TRBJ2-7, with 9 nucleotides matching TRBD2. The V gene's germline CDR1 is DFQATT and CDR2 SNEGSKA (reference sequence). V was pared by 5 bases and J by 4 bases, with 6 bases of the junction left unmatched. CDR3 length equals 13 residues. DNA for the CDR3: TGCAGTGCTGGACTAGCGCGTACTTACGAGCAGTACTTC. It specifies CSAGLARTYEQYF.

In this sample, this clonotype turned up a few times. The chain couples TRBV7-8 to TRBJ1-1, with D unresolved. This CDR3 has 13 residues. The germline V and J ends were trimmed by 0 bases and 11 bases, with 13 bases remaining between them. CDR1 SGHVS and CDR2 FQNEAQ come from the germline V gene. The CDR3 here is CASSLAGVEGAFF. CDR3 coding DNA: TGTGCCAGCAGCTTAGCTGGGGTGGAGGGTGCTTTCTTT.

Details on this clonotype: A much more abundant neighbour one base away suggests this may be a read error. The chain is built from TRBV7-9 and TRBJ1-1; tentatively, D is TRBD1 (5 bases). The CDR3 length is 14 residues. CDR1 SEHNR and CDR2 FQNEAQ come from the germline V gene (reference sequence). V was shortened by 3 bases and J by 3 bases, with 11 bases between the two germline ends. CDR3 bases: TGTGCCAGCAGCTTTGGGGCCGGCTACACTGAAGCTTTCTTT. As protein: CASSFGAGYTEAFF.

This clonotype has a handful of counts. The rearrangement uses TRBV5-5 and TRBJ1-5; TRBD1 matches at 10 bases. V was clipped by 6 bases and J by 2 bases; unmatched bases: 11. CDR1 SGHKS and CDR2 YYEKEE come from the germline V gene (reference sequence). The CDR3 loop spans 17 amino acids. This chain's CDR3 is CASTCGIGTGGNQPQHF. CDR3 nucleotides: TGTGCCAGCACTTGTGGCATCGGGACAGGGGGCAATCAGCCCCAGCATTTT.

This clonotype turned up a few times. This chain links TRBV7-9 with TRBJ1-2; perhaps TRBD1 as D (5 bases). V was shortened by 0 bases and J by 3 bases, with 5 bases between the two germline ends. This CDR3 contains 13 residues. Germline V gene sequence: CDR1 SEHNR, CDR2 FQNEAQ (reference sequence). Written as DNA, the CDR3 is TGTGCCAGCAGCTTAGCCAGGGACTATGGCTACACCTTC. Translated: CASSLARDYGYTF.

This clonotype is large (0.1 to 1%) within its sample. The chain is built from TRBV24-1 and TRBJ2-5, with D perhaps TRBD2 (5 bases). The CDR3 loop spans 12 amino acids. Germline V lookup: CDR1 KGHDR, CDR2 SFDVKD. The V end lost 3 bases, the J end lost 4 bases, and 5 bases lay between the germline ends. CDR3 amino acids: CATSDGRETQYF. The CDR3 DNA sequence: TGTGCCACCAGTGATGGGAGAGAGACCCAGTACTTC.